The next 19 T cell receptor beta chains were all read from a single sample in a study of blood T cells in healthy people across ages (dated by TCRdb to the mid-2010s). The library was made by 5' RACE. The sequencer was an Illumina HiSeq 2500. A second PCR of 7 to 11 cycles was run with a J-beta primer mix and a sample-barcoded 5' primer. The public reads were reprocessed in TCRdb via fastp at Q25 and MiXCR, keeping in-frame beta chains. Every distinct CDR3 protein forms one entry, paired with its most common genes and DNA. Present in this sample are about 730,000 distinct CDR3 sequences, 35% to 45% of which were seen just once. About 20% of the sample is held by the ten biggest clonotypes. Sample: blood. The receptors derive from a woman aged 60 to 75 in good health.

CDR3 DNA: TGTGCCACCAGTGACGCCGGGACAGGGAGCACAGATACGCAGTATTTT. Translated: CATSDAGTGSTDTQYF. The chain recombines TRBV24-1 with TRBJ2-3; the match to TRBD1 covers 9 bases. Germline V lookup: CDR1 KGHDR, CDR2 SFDVKD. J lost 0 bases, V lost 4 bases, and 4 bases had no gene match. The CDR3 has 16 residues.

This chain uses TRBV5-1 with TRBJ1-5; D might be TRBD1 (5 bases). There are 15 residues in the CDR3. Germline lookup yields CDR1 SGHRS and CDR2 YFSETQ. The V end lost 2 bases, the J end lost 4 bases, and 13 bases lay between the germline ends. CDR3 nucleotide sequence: TGCGCCAGCAGCTTTTGGGGGGGTAGTAATCAGCCCCAGCATTTT. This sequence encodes CASSFWGGSNQPQHF.

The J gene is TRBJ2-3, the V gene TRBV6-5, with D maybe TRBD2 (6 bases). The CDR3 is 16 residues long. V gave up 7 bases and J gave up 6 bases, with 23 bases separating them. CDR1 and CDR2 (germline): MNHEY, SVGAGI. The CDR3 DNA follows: TGTGCCAGCAAGGAGGGGCGGGTGGCATTGCAGGATACGCAGTATTTT. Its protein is CASKEGRVALQDTQYF.

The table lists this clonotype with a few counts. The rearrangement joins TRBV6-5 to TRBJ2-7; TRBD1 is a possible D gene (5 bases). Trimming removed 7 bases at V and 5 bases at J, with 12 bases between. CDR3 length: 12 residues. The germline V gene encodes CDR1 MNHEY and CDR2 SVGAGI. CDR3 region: CASTSGYDEQYF. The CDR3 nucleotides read TGTGCCAGCACATCAGGGTACGACGAGCAGTACTTC.

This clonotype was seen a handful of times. CDR3 DNA: TGTGCTGCGACCCCTAGGGGGTACAATCAGCCCCAGCATTTT. It specifies CAATPRGYNQPQHF. This chain joins TRBV6-2 or TRBV6-3 and TRBJ1-5, with D possibly being TRBD1 (6 bases). Germline CDR1 reads MNHEY; CDR2 reads SVGEGT. The CDR3 runs to 14 residues.

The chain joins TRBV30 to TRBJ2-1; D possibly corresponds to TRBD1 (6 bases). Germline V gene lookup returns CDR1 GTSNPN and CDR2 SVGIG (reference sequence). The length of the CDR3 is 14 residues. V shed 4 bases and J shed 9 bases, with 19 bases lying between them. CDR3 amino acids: CAWTQGFEFGEQFF. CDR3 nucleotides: TGTGCCTGGACACAGGGTTTTGAGTTTGGTGAGCAGTTCTTC.

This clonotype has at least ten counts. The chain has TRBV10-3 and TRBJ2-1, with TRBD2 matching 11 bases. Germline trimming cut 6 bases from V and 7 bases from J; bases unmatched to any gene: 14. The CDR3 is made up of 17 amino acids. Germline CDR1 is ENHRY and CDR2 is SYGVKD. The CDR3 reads CAISSQIAGGIMNEQFF. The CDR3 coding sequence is TGTGCCATCAGCTCACAAATAGCGGGAGGGATTATGAATGAGCAGTTCTTC.

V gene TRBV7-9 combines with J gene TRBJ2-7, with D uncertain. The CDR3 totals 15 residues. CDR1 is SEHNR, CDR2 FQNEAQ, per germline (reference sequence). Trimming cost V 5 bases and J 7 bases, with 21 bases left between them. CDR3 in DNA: TGTGCCAGCAGCCCCGAGGAGACCTTTTACAATGAGCAGTACTTC. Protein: CASSPEETFYNEQYF. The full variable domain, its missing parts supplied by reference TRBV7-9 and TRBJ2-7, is DTGVSQNPRHKITKRGQNVTFRCDPISEHNRLYWYRQTLGQGPEFLTYFQNEAQLEKSRLLSDRFSAERPKGSFSTLEIQRTEQGDSAMYLCASSPEETFYNEQYFGPGTRLTVT.

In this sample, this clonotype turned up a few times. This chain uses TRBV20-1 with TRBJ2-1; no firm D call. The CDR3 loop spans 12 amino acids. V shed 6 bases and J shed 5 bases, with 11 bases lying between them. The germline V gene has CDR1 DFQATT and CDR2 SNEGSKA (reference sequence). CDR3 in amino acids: CSAEYRNNEQFF. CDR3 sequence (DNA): TGCAGTGCCGAGTACAGAAACAATGAGCAGTTCTTC.

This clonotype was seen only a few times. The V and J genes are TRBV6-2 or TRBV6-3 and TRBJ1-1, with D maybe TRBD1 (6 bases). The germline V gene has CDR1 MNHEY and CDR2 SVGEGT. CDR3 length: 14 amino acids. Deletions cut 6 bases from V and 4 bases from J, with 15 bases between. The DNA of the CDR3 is TGTGCCAGCAGGCAAACAGGGTCGGTCACTGAAGCTTTCTTT. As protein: CASRQTGSVTEAFF.

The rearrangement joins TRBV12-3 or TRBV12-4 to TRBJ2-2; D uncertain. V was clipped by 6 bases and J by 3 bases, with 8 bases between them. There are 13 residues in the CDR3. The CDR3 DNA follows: TGTGCCAGCAGCAAACCCTACACCGGGGAGCTGTTTTTT. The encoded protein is CASSKPYTGELFF.

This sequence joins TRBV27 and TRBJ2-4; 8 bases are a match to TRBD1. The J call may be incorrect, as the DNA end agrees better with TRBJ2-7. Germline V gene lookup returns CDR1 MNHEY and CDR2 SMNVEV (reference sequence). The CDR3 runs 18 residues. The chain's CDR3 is CASSLISLQGAPPREQYF. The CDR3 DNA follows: TGTGCCAGCAGTTTAATATCATTGCAGGGGGCGCCGCCCCGCGAGCAGTACTTC.

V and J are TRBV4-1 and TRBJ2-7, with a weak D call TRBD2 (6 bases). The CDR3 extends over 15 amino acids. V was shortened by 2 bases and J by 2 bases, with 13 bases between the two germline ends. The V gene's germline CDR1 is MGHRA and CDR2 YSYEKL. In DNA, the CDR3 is TGCGCCAGCAGCCAATTGGGGGACTTAACCTACGAGCAGTACTTC. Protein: CASSQLGDLTYEQYF.

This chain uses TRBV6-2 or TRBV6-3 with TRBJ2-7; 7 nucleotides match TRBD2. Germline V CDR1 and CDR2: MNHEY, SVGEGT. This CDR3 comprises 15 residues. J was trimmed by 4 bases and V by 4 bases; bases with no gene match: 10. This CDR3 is CASSSAGWAAYEQYF. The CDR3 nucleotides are TGTGCCAGCAGTTCAGCGGGGTGGGCTGCGTACGAGCAGTACTTC.

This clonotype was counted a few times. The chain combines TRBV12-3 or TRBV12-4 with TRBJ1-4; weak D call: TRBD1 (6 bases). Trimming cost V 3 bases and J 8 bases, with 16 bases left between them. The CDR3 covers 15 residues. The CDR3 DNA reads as TGTGCCAGCAGTTTTGCCGGGGGGCGAGGGGAAAAACTGTTTTTT. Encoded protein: CASSFAGGRGEKLFF.

The CDR3 DNA is TGTGCCAGCAGCACCCGGACAGGGCTTGACGAGCAGTACTTC. Its translation is CASSTRTGLDEQYF. This chain uses TRBV7-9 with TRBJ2-7; 8 bases are shared with TRBD1. J gave up 5 bases and V 5 bases, and 8 bases lay outside the gene matches. Germline CDR1 and CDR2: SEHNR and FQNEAQ (reference sequence). The CDR3 is made up of 14 amino acids. The full variable domain, with the rest looked up from reference TRBV7-9 and TRBJ2-7, is DTGVSQNPRHKITKRGQNVTFRCDPISEHNRLYWYRQTLGQGPEFLTYFQNEAQLEKSRLLSDRFSAERPKGSFSTLEIQRTEQGDSAMYLCASSTRTGLDEQYFGPGTRLTVT.

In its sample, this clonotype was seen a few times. CDR3 nucleotides: TGCAGCGTTGAAGATGAGGTTGTTCGGCAGGGGGCTTATGGCTACACCTTC. This sequence encodes CSVEDEVVRQGAYGYTF. J is TRBJ1-2 and V is TRBV29-1, with 8 bases that match TRBD1. The CDR3 totals 17 residues. Per germline, CDR1 SQVTM and CDR2 ANQGSEA. V shed 0 bases and J 5 bases; nucleotides not matched to a gene: 14.

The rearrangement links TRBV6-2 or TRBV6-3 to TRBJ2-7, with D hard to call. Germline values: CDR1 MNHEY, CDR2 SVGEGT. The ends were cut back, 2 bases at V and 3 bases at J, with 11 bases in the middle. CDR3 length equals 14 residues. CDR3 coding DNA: TGTGCCAGCAGTTACGACACGAGCTACTACGAGCAGTACTTC. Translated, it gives CASSYDTSYYEQYF.

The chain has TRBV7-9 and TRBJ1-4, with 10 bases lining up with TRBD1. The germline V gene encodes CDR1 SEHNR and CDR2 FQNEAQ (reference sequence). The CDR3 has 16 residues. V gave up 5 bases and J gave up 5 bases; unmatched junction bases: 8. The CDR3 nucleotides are TGTGCCAGCAGCCCAGGGTTGGACAGGGGGAATGAAAAACTGTTTTTT. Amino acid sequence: CASSPGLDRGNEKLFF. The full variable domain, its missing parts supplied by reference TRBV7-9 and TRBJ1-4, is DTGVSQNPRHKITKRGQNVTFRCDPISEHNRLYWYRQTLGQGPEFLTYFQNEAQLEKSRLLSDRFSAERPKGSFSTLEIQRTEQGDSAMYLCASSPGLDRGNEKLFFGSGTQLSVL.